The entry below describes one T cell receptor beta chain. Its specificity is unknown. This sample stems from a study of T cell responses to AZD1222 COVID-19 vaccine. Findings of the study overall: Sampling captured repertoires only after the peak T cell response. Among the donors, most were white British and more were female, and clonal diversity was possibly underestimated.

The CDR3 covers 16 residues. The germline CDR1 and CDR2 sequences are SGHVS and FNYEAQ. With 3 bases removed from V and 2 bases from J, the gap between germline ends came to 16 bases. The table came from immunoSEQ multiplex PCR; TCRdb's copy has only in-frame clones and leaves some out. Of some 150,000 clones listed, roughly 90% are singletons. This clonotype was obtained from an adult who received the AZD1222 COVID-19 vaccine. The gene calls are TRBV7-6 and TRBJ2-5; TRBD2 is a possible D gene (5 bases). This sample comprised peripheral blood, obtained 28 days after the second AZD1222 dose. The CDR3 DNA sequence: TGTGCCAGCAGCTTGCCGGGGTTTGGTGGGCAAGAGACCCAGTACTTC. As protein: CASSLPGFGGQETQYF.